This entry lists 12 T cell receptor beta chains sequenced from one sample in a study of OX40 agonist ivuxolimab in advanced cancers. Sequenced by immunoSEQ multiplex PCR; TCRdb stores in-frame clones only, minus some. The profile shows some 51,000 clones, around 73% of them singletons. The sample was CD4+ or CD8+ T cells sorted from blood, taken in a trial of the OX40 agonist ivuxolimab. Receptor source: an adult with an advanced solid tumor such as melanoma, head and neck, liver or kidney cancer.

In its sample, this clone was seen once. The chain links TRBV11-2 to TRBJ1-1; 8 positions agree with TRBD1. The CDR3 spans 15 residues. V lost 1 base and J lost 10; bases outside the gene matches: 11. The germline CDR1 and CDR2 sequences are SGHAT and FQNNGV. The CDR3 region is CASSLAGQGKGAAFF. CDR3 sequence (DNA): TGTGCCAGCAGCTTAGCCGGACAGGGTAAGGGAGCAGCTTTCTTT.

As regards this clone: Just one base apart from a much larger clone, this may be a read error. This sample includes further DNA sequences coding for the same CDR3. This sequence joins TRBV7-2 and TRBJ2-7; the match to TRBD2 covers 8 bases. Germline-derived CDR1 and CDR2 are SGHTA and FQGNSA. The CDR3 runs 16 residues. The trim removed 1 base at V and 8 bases at J, leaving 13 bases unmatched. In DNA, the CDR3 is TGTGCCAGCAGCTTAGGATGGGCGGGAGGAGAACTCAAGCAGTACTTC. It specifies CASSLGWAGGELKQYF. Complete variable domain (other parts from reference TRBV7-2 and TRBJ2-7): GAGVSQSPSNKVTEKGKDVELRCDPISGHTALYWYRQSLGQGLEFLIYFQGNSAPDKSGLPSDRFSAERTGGSVSTLTIQRTQQEDSAVYLCASSLGWAGGELKQYFGPGTRLTVT.

The genes are TRBV15 and TRBJ2-3, with 7 bases fitting TRBD1. This CDR3 has 16 amino acids. The trim removed 0 bases at V and 0 bases at J, leaving 3 bases unmatched. Germline V gene lookup returns CDR1 LNHNV and CDR2 YYDKDF (reference sequence). The CDR3 region has the DNA TGTGCCACCAGCAGAGATAAGGGGGCCAGCACAGATACGCAGTATTTT. This codes for CATSRDKGASTDTQYF. Using reference TRBV15 and TRBJ2-3 for the parts outside the CDR3, the full variable domain is DAMVIQNPRYQVTQFGKPVTLSCSQTLNHNVMYWYQQKSSQAPKLLFHYYDKDFNNEADTPDNFQSRRPNTSFCFLDIRSPGLGDTAMYLCATSRDKGASTDTQYFGPGTRLTVL.

The chain couples TRBV9 to TRBJ1-4; 8 bases line up with TRBD1. The CDR3 covers 16 residues. The ends lost 0 bases at V and 5 bases at J; junction bases unmatched: 6. The germline V gene encodes CDR1 SGDLS and CDR2 YYNGEE. The CDR3 DNA sequence: TGTGCCAGCAGCGTAGCCCCGGGGGACAGGAATGAAAAACTGTTTTTT. Its protein product is CASSVAPGDRNEKLFF. Based on the CDR3 plus reference TRBV9 and TRBJ1-4, the full variable domain is DSGVTQTPKHLITATGQRVTLRCSPRSGDLSVYWYQQSLDQGLQFLIQYYNGEERAKGNILERFSAQQFPDLHSELNLSSLELGDSALYFCASSVAPGDRNEKLFFGSGTQLSVL.

V and J are TRBV28 and TRBJ2-3; D is perhaps TRBD2 (5 bases). This CDR3 is 13 amino acids long. Trimming shortened V by 2 bases and J by 6 bases, and 9 bases separated the two germline ends. Germline-derived CDR1 and CDR2 are MDHEN and SYDVKM. Here the CDR3 reads CASSLLAADTQYF. In DNA, the CDR3 is TGTGCCAGCAGTTTACTAGCTGCTGATACGCAGTATTTT.

The chain links TRBV10-3 to TRBJ2-5; D possibly matches TRBD1 or TRBD2 (5 bases each). The CDR3 covers 13 residues. The V end lost 6 bases, the J end lost 5 bases, and 13 bases lay between the germline ends. The germline gives CDR1 ENHRY, CDR2 SYGVKD. The CDR3 spells CAIRGTARETQYF. The DNA of the CDR3 is TGTGCCATCAGGGGGACCGCTCGGGAGACCCAGTACTTC.

This chain links TRBV9 with TRBJ2-2; D unresolved. Germline lookup yields CDR1 SGDLS and CDR2 YYNGEE. Trimming removed 4 bases from V and 6 bases from J, with 10 bases in between. The CDR3 has 13 amino acids. The CDR3 spells CASSPVEAGELFF. CDR3 DNA sequence: TGTGCCAGCAGCCCGGTAGAGGCCGGGGAGCTGTTTTTT.

The chain uses TRBV25-1 and TRBJ1-3; D possibly corresponds to TRBD1 (6 bases). V was pared by 4 bases and J by 2 bases, with 9 bases between. Germline CDR1 is MGHDK and CDR2 is SYGVNS. There are 14 residues in the CDR3. For the CDR3, the DNA is TGTGCCAGCAGTGCACAGGGTGCTGGAAACACCATATATTTT. It codes for CASSAQGAGNTIYF.

The rearrangement links TRBV10-3 to TRBJ2-3, with 9 bases that match TRBD2. The CDR3 is made up of 14 amino acids. V was pared by 7 bases and J by 3 bases, with 5 bases of the junction left unmatched. The germline gives CDR1 ENHRY, CDR2 SYGVKD. For the CDR3, the DNA is TGTGCCATCATGGCTAGCGGGGAAACAGATACGCAGTATTTT. Translated: CAIMASGETDTQYF.

This chain links TRBV19 with TRBJ2-4, with TRBD2 matching over 12 bases. This CDR3 region has 15 residues. Germline lookup yields CDR1 LNHDA and CDR2 SQIVND (reference sequence). V shed 5 bases and J 7 bases; nucleotides not matched to a gene: 6. DNA of the CDR3: TGTGCCAGTAGTTTGACTAGCGGGAGCCAGAACATTCAGTACTTC. This encodes CASSLTSGSQNIQYF.

The chain is built from TRBV7-2 and TRBJ2-5; D is perhaps TRBD2 (6 bases). In germline, CDR1 is SGHTA, CDR2 FQGNSA. The CDR3 is 14 amino acids. V lost 7 bases, J lost 2 bases, and 14 bases lay in between. For the CDR3, the DNA is TGTGCCAGCACCGCCCGTGGGGGGCAAGAGACCCAGTACTTC. Protein sequence: CASTARGGQETQYF.

V gene TRBV27 combines with J gene TRBJ1-2; the D is unclear. The germline CDR1 and CDR2 sequences are MNHEY and SMNVEV (reference sequence). The CDR3 loop spans 14 amino acids. Trimming shortened V by 2 bases and J by 3 bases, and 10 bases separated the two germline ends. The CDR3 nucleotides read TGTGCCAGCAGTTTAAGTGGGGAGGACTATGGCTACACCTTC. It specifies CASSLSGEDYGYTF.